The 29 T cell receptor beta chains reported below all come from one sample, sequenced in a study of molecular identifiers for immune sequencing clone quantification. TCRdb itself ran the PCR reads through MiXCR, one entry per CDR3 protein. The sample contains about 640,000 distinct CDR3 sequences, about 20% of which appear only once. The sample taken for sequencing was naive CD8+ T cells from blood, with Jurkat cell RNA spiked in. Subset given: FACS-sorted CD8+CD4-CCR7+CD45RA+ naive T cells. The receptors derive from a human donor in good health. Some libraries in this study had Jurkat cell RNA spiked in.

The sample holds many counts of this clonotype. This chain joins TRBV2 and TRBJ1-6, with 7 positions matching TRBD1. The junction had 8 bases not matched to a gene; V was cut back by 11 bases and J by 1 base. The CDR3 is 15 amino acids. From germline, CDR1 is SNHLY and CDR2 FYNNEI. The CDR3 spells CAGRGGASYNSPLHF. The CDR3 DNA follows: TGTGCCGGACGAGGGGGCGCATCCTATAATTCACCCCTCCACTTT. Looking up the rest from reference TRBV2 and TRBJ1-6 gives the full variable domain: EPEVTQTPSHQVTQMGQEVILRCVPISNHLYFYWYRQILGQKVEFLVSFYNNEISEKSEIFDDQFSVERPDGSNFTLKIRSTKLEDSAMYFCAGRGGASYNSPLHFGNGTRLTVT.

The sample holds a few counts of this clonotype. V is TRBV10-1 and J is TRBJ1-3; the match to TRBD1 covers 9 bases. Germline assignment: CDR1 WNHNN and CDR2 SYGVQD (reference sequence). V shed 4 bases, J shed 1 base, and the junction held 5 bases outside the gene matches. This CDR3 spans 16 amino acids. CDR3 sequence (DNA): TGCGCCAGCAGTGGTGGACAGGGGAAATCTGGAAACACCATATATTTT. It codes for CASSGGQGKSGNTIYF.

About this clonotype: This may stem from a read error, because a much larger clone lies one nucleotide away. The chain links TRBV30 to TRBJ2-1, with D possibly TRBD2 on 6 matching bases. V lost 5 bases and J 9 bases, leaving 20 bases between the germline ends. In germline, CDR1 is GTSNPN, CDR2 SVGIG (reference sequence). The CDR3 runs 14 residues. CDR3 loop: CAWGALLRGGEQFF. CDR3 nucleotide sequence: TGTGCCTGGGGGGCACTTCTGCGGGGCGGTGAGCAGTTCTTC. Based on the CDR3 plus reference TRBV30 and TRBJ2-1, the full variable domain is SQTIHQWPATLVQPVGSPLSLECTVEGTSNPNLYWYRQAAGRGLQLLFYSVGIGQISSEVPQNLSASRPQDRQFILSSKKLLLSDSGFYLCAWGALLRGGEQFFGPGTRLTVL.

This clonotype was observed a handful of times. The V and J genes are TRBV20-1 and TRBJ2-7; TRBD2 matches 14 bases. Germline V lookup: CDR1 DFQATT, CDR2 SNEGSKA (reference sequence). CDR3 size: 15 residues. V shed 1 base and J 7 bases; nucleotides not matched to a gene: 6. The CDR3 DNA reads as TGCAGTGCTAGAGTGGGACTAGCGGGAGTACGTGAGCAGTACTTC. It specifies CSARVGLAGVREQYF.

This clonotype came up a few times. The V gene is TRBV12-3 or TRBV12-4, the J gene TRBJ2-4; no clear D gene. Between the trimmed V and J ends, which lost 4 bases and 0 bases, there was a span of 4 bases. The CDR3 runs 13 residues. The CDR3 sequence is CASSWLAKNIQYF. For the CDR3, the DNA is TGTGCCAGCAGTTGGCTAGCCAAAAACATTCAGTACTTC.

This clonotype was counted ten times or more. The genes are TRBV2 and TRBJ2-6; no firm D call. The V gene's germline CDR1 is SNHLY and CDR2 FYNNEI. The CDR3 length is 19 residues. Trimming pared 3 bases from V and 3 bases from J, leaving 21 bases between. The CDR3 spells CASSDLSRTGPGGANVLTF. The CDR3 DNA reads TGTGCCAGCAGTGATCTCTCCAGGACGGGCCCAGGTGGGGCCAACGTCCTGACTTTC.

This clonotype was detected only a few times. CDR3 sequence (DNA): TGTGCCAGCAGCTTAGGGACAGGGTTCACCGGGGAGCTGTTTTTT. This sequence encodes CASSLGTGFTGELFF. The V and J genes are TRBV13 and TRBJ2-2, with 7 bases fitting TRBD1. The germline gives CDR1 PRHDT, CDR2 FYEKMQ (reference sequence). CDR3 length equals 15 residues. The V gene end was trimmed by 0 bases and the J gene end by 4 bases; junction bases not matched to a gene: 2.

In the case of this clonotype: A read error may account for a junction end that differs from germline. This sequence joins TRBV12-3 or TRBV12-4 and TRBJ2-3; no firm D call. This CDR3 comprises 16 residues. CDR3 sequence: CASSFDARAIADAQYF. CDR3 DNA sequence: TGTGCCAGCAGTTTTGATGCGAGAGCTATAGCAGATGCGCAGTATTTT.

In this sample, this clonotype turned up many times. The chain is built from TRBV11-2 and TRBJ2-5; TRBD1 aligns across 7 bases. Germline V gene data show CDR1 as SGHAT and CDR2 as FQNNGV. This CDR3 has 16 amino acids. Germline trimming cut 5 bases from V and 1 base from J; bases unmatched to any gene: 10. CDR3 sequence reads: CASSPGQASLQETQYF. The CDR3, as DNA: TGTGCCAGCAGCCCTGGACAGGCATCTCTCCAAGAGACCCAGTACTTC.

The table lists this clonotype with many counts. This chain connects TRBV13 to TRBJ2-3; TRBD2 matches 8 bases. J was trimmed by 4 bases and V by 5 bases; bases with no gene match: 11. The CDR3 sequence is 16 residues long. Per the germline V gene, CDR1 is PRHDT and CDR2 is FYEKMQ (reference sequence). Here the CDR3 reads CASSPPAGGVPDTQYF. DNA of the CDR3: TGTGCCAGCAGCCCGCCGGCGGGAGGAGTCCCAGATACGCAGTATTTT. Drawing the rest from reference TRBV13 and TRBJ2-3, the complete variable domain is AAGVIQSPRHLIKEKRETATLKCYPIPRHDTVYWYQQGPGQDPQFLISFYEKMQSDKGSIPDRFSAQQFSDYHSELNMSSLELGDSALYFCASSPPAGGVPDTQYFGPGTRLTVL.

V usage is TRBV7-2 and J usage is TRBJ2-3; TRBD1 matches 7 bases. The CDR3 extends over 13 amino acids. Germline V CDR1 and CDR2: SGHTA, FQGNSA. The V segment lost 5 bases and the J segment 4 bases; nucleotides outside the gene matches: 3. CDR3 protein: CASSHTGADTQYF. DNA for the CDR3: TGTGCCAGCAGCCATACAGGGGCAGATACGCAGTATTTT. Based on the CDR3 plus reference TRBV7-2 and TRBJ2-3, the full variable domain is GAGVSQSPSNKVTEKGKDVELRCDPISGHTALYWYRQSLGQGLEFLIYFQGNSAPDKSGLPSDRFSAERTGGSVSTLTIQRTQQEDSAVYLCASSHTGADTQYFGPGTRLTVL.

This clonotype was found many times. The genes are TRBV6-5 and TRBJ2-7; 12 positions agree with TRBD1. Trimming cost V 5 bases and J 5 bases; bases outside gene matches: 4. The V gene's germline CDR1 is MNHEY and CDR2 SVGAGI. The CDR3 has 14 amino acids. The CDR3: CASSHGTGGDEQYF. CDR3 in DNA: TGTGCCAGCAGTCACGGGACAGGGGGCGACGAGCAGTACTTC.

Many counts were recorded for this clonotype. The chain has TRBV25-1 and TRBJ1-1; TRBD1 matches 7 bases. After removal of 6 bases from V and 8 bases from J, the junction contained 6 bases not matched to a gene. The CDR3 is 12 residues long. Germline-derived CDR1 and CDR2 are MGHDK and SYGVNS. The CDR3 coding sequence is TGTGCCAGCAGCGAGGTACAGGGGGAAGCTTTCTTT. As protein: CASSEVQGEAFF.

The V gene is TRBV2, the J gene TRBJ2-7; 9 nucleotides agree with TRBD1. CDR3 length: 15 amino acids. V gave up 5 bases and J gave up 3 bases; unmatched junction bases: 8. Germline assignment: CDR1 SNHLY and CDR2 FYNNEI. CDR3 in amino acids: CASSSGTGSGYEQYF. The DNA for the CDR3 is TGTGCCAGCAGTTCAGGGACAGGGAGTGGCTACGAGCAGTACTTC.

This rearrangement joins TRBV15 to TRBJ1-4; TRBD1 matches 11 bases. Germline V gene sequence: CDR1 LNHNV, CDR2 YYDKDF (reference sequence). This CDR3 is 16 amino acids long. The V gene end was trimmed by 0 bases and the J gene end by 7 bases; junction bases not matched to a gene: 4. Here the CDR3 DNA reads TGTGCCACCAGCAGAGAAAGGACAGGGGGCATTGAAAAACTGTTTTTT. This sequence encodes CATSRERTGGIEKLFF.

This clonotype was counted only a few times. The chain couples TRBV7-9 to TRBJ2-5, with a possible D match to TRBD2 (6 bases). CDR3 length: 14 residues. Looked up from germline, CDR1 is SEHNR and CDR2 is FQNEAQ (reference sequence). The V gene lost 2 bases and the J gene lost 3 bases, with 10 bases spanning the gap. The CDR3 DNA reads TGTGCCAGCAGCTTATCGGGACTGGAAGAGACCCAGTACTTC. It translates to CASSLSGLEETQYF.

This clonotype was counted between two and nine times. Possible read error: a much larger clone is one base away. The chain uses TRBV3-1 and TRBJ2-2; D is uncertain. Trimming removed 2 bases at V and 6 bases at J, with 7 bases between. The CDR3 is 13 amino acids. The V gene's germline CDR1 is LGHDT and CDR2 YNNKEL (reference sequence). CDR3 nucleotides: TGTGCCAGCAGCCAAAACAGTGCCGGGGAGCTGTTTTTT. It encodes CASSQNSAGELFF.

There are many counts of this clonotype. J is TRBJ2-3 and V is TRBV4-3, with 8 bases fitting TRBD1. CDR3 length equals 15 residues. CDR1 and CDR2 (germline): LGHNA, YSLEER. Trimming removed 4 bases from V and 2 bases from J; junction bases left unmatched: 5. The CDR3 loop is CASSPDRGYTDTQYF. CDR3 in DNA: TGCGCCAGCAGCCCCGACAGGGGCTACACAGATACGCAGTATTTT.

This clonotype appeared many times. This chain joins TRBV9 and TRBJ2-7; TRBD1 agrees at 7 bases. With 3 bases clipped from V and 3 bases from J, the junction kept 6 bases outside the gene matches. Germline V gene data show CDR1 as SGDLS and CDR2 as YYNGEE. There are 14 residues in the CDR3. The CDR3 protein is CASSEQGTVYEQYF. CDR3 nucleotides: TGTGCCAGCAGCGAACAGGGGACGGTCTACGAGCAGTACTTC.

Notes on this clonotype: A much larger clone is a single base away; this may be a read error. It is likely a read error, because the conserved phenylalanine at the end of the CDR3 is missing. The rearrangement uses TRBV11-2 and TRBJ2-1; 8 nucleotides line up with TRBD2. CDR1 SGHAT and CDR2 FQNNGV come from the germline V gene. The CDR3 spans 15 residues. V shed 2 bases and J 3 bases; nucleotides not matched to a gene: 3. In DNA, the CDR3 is TGTGCCAGCAGCTTACAGCGGGAGAGCTACAATGAGCAGTTCCTC. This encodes CASSLQRESYNEQFL.

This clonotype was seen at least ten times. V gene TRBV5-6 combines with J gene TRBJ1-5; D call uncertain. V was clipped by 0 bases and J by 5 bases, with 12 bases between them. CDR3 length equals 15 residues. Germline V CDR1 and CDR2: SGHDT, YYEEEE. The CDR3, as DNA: TGTGCCAGCAGCTTGGGGAGTACAAGCCATCAGCCCCAGCATTTT. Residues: CASSLGSTSHQPQHF.

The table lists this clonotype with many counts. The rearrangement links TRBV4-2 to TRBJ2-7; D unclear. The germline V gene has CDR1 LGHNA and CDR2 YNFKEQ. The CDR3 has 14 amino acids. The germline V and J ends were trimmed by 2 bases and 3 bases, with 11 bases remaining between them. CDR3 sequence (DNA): TGTGCCAGCAGCCAATCGTCCCCGGACTACGAGCAGTACTTC. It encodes CASSQSSPDYEQYF.

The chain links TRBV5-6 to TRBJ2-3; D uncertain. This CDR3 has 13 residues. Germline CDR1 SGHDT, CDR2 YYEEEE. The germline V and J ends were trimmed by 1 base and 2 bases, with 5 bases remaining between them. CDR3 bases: TGTGCCAGCAGCTTGTCCGTCACAGATACGCAGTATTTT. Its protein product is CASSLSVTDTQYF.

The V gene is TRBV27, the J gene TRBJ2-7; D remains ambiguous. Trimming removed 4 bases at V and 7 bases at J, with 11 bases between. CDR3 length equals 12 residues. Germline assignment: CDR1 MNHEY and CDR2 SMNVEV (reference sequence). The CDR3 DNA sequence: TGTGCCAGCAGTTCCCTCCCTGGGGAGCAGTACTTC. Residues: CASSSLPGEQYF.

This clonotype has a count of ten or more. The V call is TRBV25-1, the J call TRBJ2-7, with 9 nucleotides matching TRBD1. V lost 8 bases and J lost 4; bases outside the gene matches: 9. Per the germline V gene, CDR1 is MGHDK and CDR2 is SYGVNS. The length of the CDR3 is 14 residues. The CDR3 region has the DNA TGTGCCAGCCCGCACTGGACAGGGGATTACGAGCAGTACTTC. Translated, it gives CASPHWTGDYEQYF.

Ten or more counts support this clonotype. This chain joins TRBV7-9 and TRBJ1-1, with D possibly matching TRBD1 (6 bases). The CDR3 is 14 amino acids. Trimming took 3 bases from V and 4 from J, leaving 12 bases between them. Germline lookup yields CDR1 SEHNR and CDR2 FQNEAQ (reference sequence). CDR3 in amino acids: CASSFNREGTEAFF. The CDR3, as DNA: TGTGCCAGCAGCTTTAACAGGGAAGGCACTGAAGCTTTCTTT.

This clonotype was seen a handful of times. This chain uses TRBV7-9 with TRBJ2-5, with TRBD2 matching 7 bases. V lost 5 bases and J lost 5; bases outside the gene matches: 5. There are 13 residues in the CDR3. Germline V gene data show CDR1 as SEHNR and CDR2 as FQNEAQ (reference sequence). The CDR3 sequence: CASSPTAGETQYF. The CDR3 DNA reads TGTGCCAGCAGCCCGACAGCGGGGGAGACCCAGTACTTC.

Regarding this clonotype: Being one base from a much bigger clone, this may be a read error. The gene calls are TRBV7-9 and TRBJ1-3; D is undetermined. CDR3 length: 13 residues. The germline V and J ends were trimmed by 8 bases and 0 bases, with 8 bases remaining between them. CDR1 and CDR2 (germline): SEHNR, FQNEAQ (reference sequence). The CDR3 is CASGQNSGNTIYF. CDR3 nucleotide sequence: TGTGCCAGCGGCCAGAACTCTGGAAACACCATATATTTT.

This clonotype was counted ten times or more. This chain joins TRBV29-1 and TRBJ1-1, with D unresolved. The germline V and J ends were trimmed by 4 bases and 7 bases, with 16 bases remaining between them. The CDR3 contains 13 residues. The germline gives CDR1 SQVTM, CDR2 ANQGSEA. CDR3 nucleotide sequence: TGCAGCGTTGGAGTAGTTGGTAGCGATGAAGCTTTCTTT. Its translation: CSVGVVGSDEAFF.